The source of this T cell receptor (beta chain) is a study of naive and memory T cell subsets. Treatment noted: skin biopsy from PPD injection site in Mantoux-positive individual. The library had UMIs added by 3' ligation of an oligonucleotide to TCR cDNA. This clonotype appeared many times. Four PCR rounds used nested alpha and beta constant region primers plus the SP2 primer. TCRdb reanalysed the UMI-ligation and nested PCR reads using MiXCR and keeps one entry per CDR3 protein. The repertoire holds about 24,000 distinct CDR3 sequences, with 6% as singletons. Per the germline V gene, CDR1 is GTSNPN and CDR2 is SVGIG (reference sequence). Trimming removed 3 bases from V and 6 bases from J; junction bases left unmatched: 6. This CDR3 region has 14 residues.

This specimen consisted of skin, obtained from a tuberculin skin test site. The sequence was obtained from an adult in good health. The chain employs TRBV30 and TRBJ2-2, with 8 bases fitting TRBD1. The DNA for the CDR3 is TGTGCCTGGAGACCAGGGGGCGAGTCCGGGGAGCTGTTTTTT. Translation gives CAWRPGGESGELFF.